This entry lists 21 T cell receptor beta chains sequenced from one sample in a study of human T cells and chemical hapten exposure. TCRdb re-derived calls from the RACE reads in MiXCR, one entry per CDR3 protein. The table records under 450,000 distinct CDR3 sequences, roughly 5% of them present only once. Described time point: patch test 1, 2 weeks after DPC sensitization. Treatment given: therapeutic diphenylcyclopropenone sensitization with weekly scalp DPC. This material consisted of whole blood, taken in connection with sensitization to the hapten diphenylcyclopropenone (DPC). The receptors were gathered from a woman in her forties or fifties with alopecia areata. Some clones in this sample may be carry-over from other donors' samples.

Many counts were recorded for this clonotype. The chain uses TRBV12-5 and TRBJ2-7; 7 nucleotides line up with TRBD1. Germline CDR1 and CDR2: LGHNT and FRNRAP. Germline trimming cut 6 bases from V and 2 bases from J; bases unmatched to any gene: 7. The CDR3 consists of 14 residues. This chain's CDR3 is CASGGDSTPYEQYF. DNA of the CDR3: TGTGCTAGTGGGGGGGACAGCACCCCCTACGAGCAGTACTTC.

This clonotype was seen repeatedly, ten times or more. V usage is TRBV14 and J usage is TRBJ2-3; D gene ambiguous. This CDR3 is built from 14 residues. Trimming removed 5 bases from V and 3 bases from J, with 12 bases in between. CDR1 SGHDN and CDR2 FVKESK come from the germline V gene. In nucleotides, the CDR3 is TGTGCCAGCAGCTATCAATACATAACAGATACGCAGTATTTT. Translating gives CASSYQYITDTQYF.

This clonotype has only a few counts. V usage is TRBV12-3 or TRBV12-4 and J usage is TRBJ2-7; tentatively, D is TRBD2 (6 bases). V lost 6 bases and J 6 bases, leaving 24 bases between the germline ends. There are 16 residues in the CDR3. The chain's CDR3 is CASSGGLYQPMGEQYF. The CDR3 DNA follows: TGTGCCAGCAGCGGGGGTCTCTACCAACCTATGGGCGAGCAGTACTTC.

The V call is TRBV12-3 or TRBV12-4, the J call TRBJ1-3, with TRBD1 matching 10 bases. After removal of 3 bases from V and 7 bases from J, the junction contained 3 bases not matched to a gene. The CDR3 loop spans 14 amino acids. CDR3 nucleotide sequence: TGTGCCAGCAGTTTCGACAGGGGGCATAACACCATATATTTT. Encoded protein: CASSFDRGHNTIYF.

This clonotype has a count of ten or more. The CDR3: CAISEQGHSGNTIYF. CDR3 DNA: TGTGCCATCAGTGAGCAGGGACACTCTGGAAACACCATATATTTT. The rearrangement joins TRBV10-3 to TRBJ1-3, with D possibly matching TRBD1 (6 bases). The germline V gene has CDR1 ENHRY and CDR2 SYGVKD. The CDR3 sequence is 15 residues long. V was clipped by 2 bases and J by 0 bases, with 8 bases between them.

In its sample, this clonotype was seen a few times. CDR3 bases: TGCAGTGCCACCCCCGGGTCTTACAATCAGCCCCAGCATTTT. Translating gives CSATPGSYNQPQHF. This chain uses TRBV20-1 with TRBJ1-5; no definite D call. The V gene lost 6 bases and the J gene lost 3 bases, with 15 bases spanning the gap. CDR1 and CDR2 (germline): DFQATT, SNEGSKA (reference sequence). The CDR3 has 14 residues.

For this clonotype: At one of its ends the junction is not consistent with the germline gene, which may arise from a read error. V is TRBV6-5 and J is TRBJ1-1; weak D call: TRBD1 (5 bases). Per germline, CDR1 MNHEY and CDR2 SVGAGI. The CDR3 covers 15 residues. The CDR3 loop is CSSRILTVGDTEAFF. In nucleotides, the CDR3 is TGTTCCAGCAGGATCCTAACGGTGGGGGACACTGAAGCTTTCTTT.

This clonotype was seen a handful of times. The chain couples TRBV25-1 to TRBJ1-2; D not resolved. CDR3 size: 15 residues. Germline V gene data show CDR1 as MGHDK and CDR2 as SYGVNS. V shed 4 bases and J shed 4 bases, with 16 bases lying between them. CDR3 sequence (DNA): TGTGCCAGCAGTGCGATGGGGAATCCGGCCTATGGCTACACCTTC. Translation: CASSAMGNPAYGYTF.

This clonotype was recorded at least ten times. This chain uses TRBV20-1 with TRBJ2-1; no firm D call. Trimming cost V 4 bases and J 0 bases, with 10 bases left between them. Germline values: CDR1 DFQATT, CDR2 SNEGSKA (reference sequence). The CDR3 spans 14 residues. The DNA of the CDR3 is TGCAGTGCTAAAAGATTCAGCTCCTACAATGAGCAGTTCTTC. Translated: CSAKRFSSYNEQFF.

This clonotype was counted ten times or more. The gene calls are TRBV7-2 and TRBJ1-2; a weak D match, TRBD1 (5 bases). Germline V gene data show CDR1 as SGHTA and CDR2 as FQGNSA. The CDR3 is 18 amino acids. Trimming took 5 bases from V and 0 from J, leaving 22 bases between them. The CDR3 DNA follows: TGTGCCAGCAGCCCCGAGGCCAGGGCCGTCCAATCTAACTATGGCTACACCTTC. This gives the protein CASSPEARAVQSNYGYTF.

This clonotype was detected a few times. The chain uses TRBV6-5 and TRBJ2-1; the D is unclear. V was clipped by 11 bases and J by 5 bases, with 16 bases between them. Germline V gives CDR1 MNHEY, CDR2 SVGAGI. CDR3 length: 13 amino acids. The CDR3 loop is CAVRSEFDNEQFF. CDR3 bases: TGTGCCGTCCGGAGCGAGTTCGACAATGAGCAGTTCTTC.

This clonotype has ten or more counts. The chain carries TRBV19 and TRBJ2-4; D is undetermined. The V end was cut by 8 bases, the J end by 9 bases, with 14 bases between. This CDR3 is built from 12 residues. The V gene's germline CDR1 is LNHDA and CDR2 SQIVND (reference sequence). Here the CDR3 DNA reads TGTGCCAGTTCTCCCACACATGGCATTCAGTACTTC. It yields the protein CASSPTHGIQYF.

This clonotype appeared many times. This chain connects TRBV4-2 to TRBJ1-2; weak D call: TRBD1 (5 bases). The germline V and J ends were trimmed by 0 bases and 4 bases, with 15 bases remaining between them. From germline, CDR1 is LGHNA and CDR2 YNFKEQ. The CDR3 spans 16 residues. CDR3 coding DNA: TGTGCCAGCAGCCAAGATGCCGGGGCTCTAGGCTATGGCTACACCTTC. Residues: CASSQDAGALGYGYTF.

This clonotype was picked up many times. The CDR3 is CASSLGDLETQYF. CDR3 in DNA: TGTGCCAGCAGTTTAGGGGACTTAGAGACCCAGTACTTC. The rearrangement links TRBV12-3 or TRBV12-4 to TRBJ2-5; D might be TRBD2 (6 bases). The V and J ends lost 1 base and 4 bases respectively, with 7 bases between them. The CDR3 has 13 amino acids.

The sample holds many counts of this clonotype. The gene calls are TRBV15 and TRBJ2-3, with D unresolved. The CDR3 totals 13 residues. V was shortened by 0 bases and J by 6 bases, with 7 bases between the two germline ends. The germline gives CDR1 LNHNV, CDR2 YYDKDF (reference sequence). CDR3 sequence (DNA): TGTGCCACCAGCAGAGATGGAACGGATACGCAGTATTTT. Translation gives CATSRDGTDTQYF.

This clonotype showed up many times. This rearrangement joins TRBV20-1 to TRBJ2-7; no definite D call. Germline loops: CDR1 DFQATT, CDR2 SNEGSKA (reference sequence). The CDR3 spans 18 residues. The V gene lost 0 bases and the J gene lost 0 bases, with 21 bases spanning the gap. In nucleotides, the CDR3 is TGCAGTGCTAGAGAAGTGGGTGGTTGGACCCCGAGCTCCTACGAGCAGTACTTC. Encoded protein: CSAREVGGWTPSSYEQYF.

This chain links TRBV7-9 with TRBJ2-1; D unresolved. V shed 1 base and J shed 6 bases, with 10 bases lying between them. Germline loops: CDR1 SEHNR, CDR2 FQNEAQ (reference sequence). The CDR3 is 14 residues long. As DNA, the CDR3 is TGTGCCAGCAGCTTAGAATCCCCCGCCAATGAGCAGTTCTTC. This gives the protein CASSLESPANEQFF.

V and J are TRBV7-2 and TRBJ2-6; possibly TRBD2 for D (5 bases). Trimming took off 1 base at V and 4 bases at J, with 17 bases between the two ends. The CDR3 has 18 residues. The germline V gene has CDR1 SGHTA and CDR2 FQGNSA. The CDR3 DNA reads as TGTGCCAGCAGCTTAGGTCCGTTAACTGGGAGAGGGGCCAACGTCCTGACTTTC. The encoded protein is CASSLGPLTGRGANVLTF.

The table lists this clonotype with many counts. V and J are TRBV27 and TRBJ1-6, with a tentative D call TRBD1 (5 bases). CDR3 length: 14 amino acids. Germline lookup yields CDR1 MNHEY and CDR2 SMNVEV (reference sequence). Trimming took 2 bases from V and 6 from J, leaving 8 bases between them. The CDR3 loop reads CASSLTGLNSPLHF. The DNA of the CDR3 is TGTGCCAGCAGTTTAACAGGCCTTAATTCACCCCTCCACTTT.

This clonotype was seen only a few times. The V call is TRBV24-1, the J call TRBJ2-7; 7 positions agree with TRBD1. The V gene's germline CDR1 is KGHDR and CDR2 SFDVKD. J was trimmed by 6 bases and V by 2 bases; bases with no gene match: 0. This CDR3 has 12 residues. The CDR3 spells CATSDSGGEQYF. CDR3 nucleotide sequence: TGTGCCACCAGTGATTCAGGGGGCGAGCAGTACTTC.

The genes are TRBV7-8 and TRBJ1-6; a weak D match, TRBD1 (6 bases). CDR1 SGHVS and CDR2 FQNEAQ come from the germline V gene. The CDR3 has 17 residues. The V end was cut by 5 bases, the J end by 10 bases, with 24 bases between. For the CDR3, the DNA is TGTGCCAGCAGCCTAAGGGGCGGGGCAGGGGCAAAGTCACCCCTCCACTTT. Its protein product is CASSLRGGAGAKSPLHF.